Each of the 14 T cell receptor beta chains below was sequenced from the same sample in a study of spatial heterogeneity in lung cancer. This sample's time point: sample taken at primary tumor resection. Whole RNA obtained from tumor, nontumor lung or frozen PBMC underwent sequencing without sorting. TCRdb re-called the 5' RACE reads through MiXCR, storing one row per CDR3 protein. The sample lists 43,000 or so distinct CDR3 sequences; 6.5% to 8.5% were seen once. The input for sequencing was PBMCs, taken at surgery. Receptors originate from a female donor with early-stage non-small cell lung cancer.

This clonotype was observed many times. The V and J genes are TRBV5-5 and TRBJ1-1; TRBD1 matches at 7 bases. This CDR3 has 14 amino acids. V shed 3 bases and J 2 bases; nucleotides not matched to a gene: 4. Germline V CDR1 and CDR2: SGHKS, YYEKEE (reference sequence). CDR3 DNA sequence: TGTGCCAGCAGCTCACAGGGGAGAAACACTGAAGCTTTCTTT. Translated, it gives CASSSQGRNTEAFF.

CDR3 DNA: TGCGCCAGCAGCCAAACCGGACAGAACGAAAAACTGTTTTTT. It yields the protein CASSQTGQNEKLFF. The chain uses TRBV4-3 and TRBJ1-4, with a weak D call TRBD1 (6 bases). The V end lost 2 bases, the J end lost 8 bases, and 12 bases lay between the germline ends. The CDR3 is 14 amino acids. Germline V gives CDR1 LGHNA, CDR2 YSLEER.

On this clonotype: Just one base apart from a much larger clone, this may be a read error. The genes are TRBV6-2 or TRBV6-3 and TRBJ2-7; D not certain. From germline, CDR1 is MNHEY and CDR2 SVGEGT. The CDR3 totals 15 residues. DNA for the CDR3: TGTGCCAGCAGCCATTGGGGAAGAAGCTCCTACGAGCTGTACTTC. Encoded protein: CASSHWGRSSYELYF.

This clonotype was detected many times. The chain employs TRBV6-1 and TRBJ2-1; D assignment may be TRBD1 or TRBD2 (6 bases each). Looked up from germline, CDR1 is MNHNS and CDR2 is SASEGT. The CDR3 covers 15 residues. V was trimmed by 5 bases and J by 0 bases, leaving 11 bases between them. The CDR3 DNA reads as TGTGCCAGCAGTAGGGGGGCCTTCTCCTACAATGAGCAGTTCTTC. This encodes CASSRGAFSYNEQFF.

At least ten counts were recorded for this clonotype. The chain combines TRBV20-1 with TRBJ1-2, with D tentatively TRBD1 (5 bases). Trimming removed 3 bases at V and 3 bases at J, with 5 bases between. This CDR3 has 11 residues. Germline values: CDR1 DFQATT, CDR2 SNEGSKA (reference sequence). The CDR3 DNA reads as TGCAGTGCTAGGACAGACTATGGCTACACCTTC. This gives the protein CSARTDYGYTF.

This clonotype occurred many times. The chain carries TRBV4-1 and TRBJ2-1, with D perhaps being TRBD1 or TRBD2 (5 bases each). The germline gives CDR1 MGHRA, CDR2 YSYEKL. The CDR3 sequence is 12 residues long. Trimming removed 2 bases at V and 16 bases at J, with 15 bases between. In DNA, the CDR3 is TGCGCCAGCAGCCAAAGCGGACGGGGCCAATTCTTC. Its translation is CASSQSGRGQFF.

This clonotype has only a few counts. V gene TRBV7-2 combines with J gene TRBJ2-7, with 9 nucleotides matching TRBD1. Trimming at V came to 6 bases and at J to 9 bases, leaving 12 bases not matched to a gene. This CDR3 region has 14 residues. From germline, CDR1 is SGHTA and CDR2 FQGNSA. In DNA, the CDR3 is TGTGCCAGCAGTCCCAACGCGGGACAGGGAGGGCAGTACTTC. This gives the protein CASSPNAGQGGQYF.

The CDR3 here is CASSPRGALHYEQYF. The CDR3 DNA reads TGTGCCAGCTCACCACGTGGGGCTCTCCACTACGAGCAGTACTTC. The chain links TRBV18 to TRBJ2-7; D is perhaps TRBD1 (5 bases). Germline V gene sequence: CDR1 KGHSH, CDR2 LQKENI. This CDR3 contains 15 residues. With 1 base removed from V and 3 bases from J, the gap between germline ends came to 13 bases.

This clonotype has a handful of counts. V usage is TRBV6-1 and J usage is TRBJ1-2; D uncertain. Germline V CDR1 and CDR2: MNHNS, SASEGT. V lost 1 base and J 4 bases, leaving 10 bases between the germline ends. CDR3 length equals 14 residues. Here the CDR3 reads CASSEDGRPYGYTF. As DNA, the CDR3 is TGTGCCAGCAGTGAAGACGGACGGCCCTATGGCTACACCTTC.

This rearrangement joins TRBV2 to TRBJ1-6, with a possible D match to TRBD1 (5 bases). V was clipped by 3 bases and J by 7 bases, with 10 bases between them. The CDR3 length is 14 residues. Germline V lookup: CDR1 SNHLY, CDR2 FYNNEI. CDR3 sequence reads: CASSEVTENSPLHF. The CDR3, as DNA: TGTGCCAGCAGTGAGGTGACAGAGAATTCACCCCTCCACTTT.

This clonotype came up many times. The V call is TRBV5-1, the J call TRBJ2-3; TRBD2 agrees at 10 bases. The V gene end was trimmed by 4 bases and the J gene end by 4 bases; junction bases not matched to a gene: 12. The germline V gene has CDR1 SGHRS and CDR2 YFSETQ. This CDR3 contains 17 residues. The CDR3 DNA follows: TGCGCCAGCAGCCCTTCTATTAGCGGGGGGCCTCCAGATACGCAGTATTTT. Residues: CASSPSISGGPPDTQYF. Variable domain in full (rest from reference TRBV5-1 and TRBJ2-3): KAGVTQTPRYLIKTRGQQVTLSCSPISGHRSVSWYQQTPGQGLQFLFEYFSETQRNKGNFPGRFSGRQFSNSRSEMNVSTLELGDSALYLCASSPSISGGPPDTQYFGPGTRLTVL.

Ten or more counts support this clonotype. This chain joins TRBV5-1 and TRBJ2-3, with unresolved D. This CDR3 region has 15 residues. The V gene lost 6 bases and the J gene lost 1 base, with 15 bases spanning the gap. Germline V gene sequence: CDR1 SGHRS, CDR2 YFSETQ. The CDR3 is CASTRSHDGTDTQYF. CDR3 nucleotides: TGCGCCAGCACCAGAAGCCATGACGGCACAGATACGCAGTATTTT. Combining the CDR3 with reference TRBV5-1 and TRBJ2-3 gives the whole variable domain KAGVTQTPRYLIKTRGQQVTLSCSPISGHRSVSWYQQTPGQGLQFLFEYFSETQRNKGNFPGRFSGRQFSNSRSEMNVSTLELGDSALYLCASTRSHDGTDTQYFGPGTRLTVL.

In its sample, this clonotype was seen many times. The genes are TRBV3-1 and TRBJ2-5; D unclear. The CDR3 extends over 13 amino acids. The germline gives CDR1 LGHDT, CDR2 YNNKEL (reference sequence). The V and J ends lost 3 bases and 3 bases respectively, with 8 bases between them. CDR3 sequence (DNA): TGTGCCAGCAGCCAGGGTACCAAAGAGACCCAGTACTTC. It specifies CASSQGTKETQYF.

This clonotype was counted at least ten times. The rearrangement joins TRBV5-5 to TRBJ2-2; D call uncertain. Trimming removed 0 bases at V and 3 bases at J, with 15 bases between. CDR3 length: 17 amino acids. Per germline, CDR1 SGHKS and CDR2 YYEKEE (reference sequence). The CDR3 sequence is CASSLGGPATDTGELFF. For the CDR3, the DNA is TGTGCCAGCAGCTTGGGTGGCCCCGCCACGGACACCGGGGAGCTGTTTTTT.